This TCR beta chain was retrieved from a study of T-cell memory formation after mild COVID-19. Study results and limitations: A second wave expanding day 15 to 37 was CD4+-biased; contracting clones were balanced. Confirmation of SARS-CoV-2 specificity was lacking for second-wave clones peaking day 37.

Concerning this clonotype: Antigen: not known.

Using constant-segment primers, 5'RACE produced TCR alpha and TCR beta cDNA libraries carrying sample barcodes and UMIs. Using its own MiXCR run on the 5' RACE reads, TCRdb lists one record per CDR3 protein. The table records about 320,000 distinct CDR3 sequences, approximately 15% of them present only once. The source of this sequence is a man aged 18-30 years who had mild COVID-19 (a few samples of this study predate the infection). Cell type and time point are not known. The sample taken for sequencing was PBMCs or a T cell subset sorted from them (not recorded which).

As DNA, the CDR3 is TGTGCCAGCAGCCCAAATTTCTACGGGTACGAGCAGTACTTC. It yields the protein CASSPNFYGYEQYF. The chain uses TRBV11-2 and TRBJ2-7; no clear D. V was trimmed by 5 bases and J by 4 bases, leaving 15 bases between them. The CDR3 totals 14 residues. Looked up from germline, CDR1 is SGHAT and CDR2 is FQNNGV.